The 9 T cell receptor beta chains listed next were all sequenced from one sample in a study of cytomegalovirus exposure and HLA in healthy donors. A multiplex PCR was run with 60 Vbeta primers and 13 Jbeta primers. Profiled with immunoSEQ multiplex PCR; TCRdb holds only in-frame clones, not every one. The repertoire includes about 160,000 clones, approximately 72% of them detected once, and 7% to 7.5% sits in the top ten. Input material: PBMCs. These receptors were obtained from a middle-aged man in good health and CMV-seropositive.

This rearrangement joins TRBV7-9 to TRBJ2-7; tentatively, D is TRBD1 (6 bases). V was trimmed by 1 base and J by 2 bases, leaving 12 bases between them. The CDR3 covers 15 residues. CDR1 and CDR2 from the germline V gene are SEHNR and FQNEAQ (reference sequence). CDR3 region: CASSLDRDYTYEQYF. The CDR3 DNA is TGTGCCAGCAGCTTAGACAGGGATTATACCTACGAGCAGTACTTC.

V usage is TRBV6-1 and J usage is TRBJ2-5; 11 nucleotides line up with TRBD2. This CDR3 region has 15 residues. V was clipped by 4 bases and J by 2 bases; unmatched bases: 3. Germline CDR1 is MNHNS and CDR2 is SASEGT. The CDR3 sequence: CASSVLAGDQETQYF. The CDR3 DNA follows: TGTGCCAGCAGTGTACTAGCGGGGGATCAAGAGACCCAGTACTTC.

The chain combines TRBV4-3 with TRBJ2-1; 10 bases are shared with TRBD2. The CDR3 has 18 amino acids. V was pared by 0 bases and J by 3 bases, with 8 bases of the junction left unmatched. Germline values: CDR1 LGHNA, CDR2 YSLEER. The CDR3 reads CASSQDRLGTSVYNEQFF. The CDR3 nucleotides read TGCGCCAGCAGCCAAGACCGGTTGGGGACTAGCGTCTACAATGAGCAGTTCTTC.

The chain couples TRBV19 to TRBJ1-1; TRBD1 aligns across 7 bases. Losses at the gene ends were 6 bases for V and 1 base for J; bases not matched to a gene: 8. CDR3 size: 15 residues. The germline V gene encodes CDR1 LNHDA and CDR2 SQIVND (reference sequence). The CDR3 is CASRTGYLGNTEAFF. CDR3 bases: TGTGCCAGTAGGACAGGGTACCTAGGGAACACTGAAGCTTTCTTT.

This chain uses TRBV7-6 with TRBJ2-7, with 7 bases lining up with TRBD2. This CDR3 comprises 14 residues. The V and J ends lost 1 base and 2 bases, in that order; junction bases with no gene match: 2. CDR1 is SGHVS, CDR2 FNYEAQ, per germline. CDR3 DNA: TGTGCCAGCAGCTTAGGGGAGGGGACCTACGAGCAGTACTTC. Protein product: CASSLGEGTYEQYF.

The chain is built from TRBV19 and TRBJ2-7; 7 bases are shared with TRBD1. This CDR3 spans 14 amino acids. Germline V lookup: CDR1 LNHDA, CDR2 SQIVND (reference sequence). V lost 5 bases to trimming and J lost 5 bases; unmatched junction nucleotides: 9. CDR3 bases: TGTGCCAGTAGTGAAACCGGGACAGTCCACGAGCAGTACTTC. Its protein is CASSETGTVHEQYF.

The V and J genes are TRBV27 and TRBJ2-1; a possible D gene is TRBD2 (7 bases). CDR1 is MNHEY and CDR2 is SMNVEV in the germline V gene (reference sequence). This CDR3 comprises 16 residues. The V end lost 7 bases, the J end lost 6 bases, and 22 bases lay between the germline ends. For the CDR3, the DNA is TGTGCCAGCATGACCGCCCGGGCGGGGGCCGTCAATGAGCAGTTCTTC. Protein sequence: CASMTARAGAVNEQFF.

The rearrangement uses TRBV14 and TRBJ1-6; no reliable D call. Germline V gives CDR1 SGHDN, CDR2 FVKESK. Trimming pared 3 bases from V and 10 bases from J, leaving 10 bases between. CDR3 length: 13 amino acids. Here the CDR3 reads CASSQGGRSPLHF. The CDR3, as DNA: TGTGCCAGCAGCCAGGGCGGGCGCTCACCCCTCCACTTT.

This clone occurred a few times. This CDR3 reads CASRNSAQERTEAFF. CDR3 nucleotides: TGTGCCAGCAGGAACTCCGCTCAGGAAAGGACTGAAGCTTTCTTT. The rearrangement links TRBV6-6 to TRBJ1-1; D ambiguous. CDR3 length: 15 residues. Germline assignment: CDR1 MNHNY and CDR2 SVGAGI (reference sequence). The germline V and J ends were trimmed by 6 bases and 5 bases, with 19 bases remaining between them.